This T cell receptor beta chain appears in the sequencing data of a study of cytomegalovirus exposure and HLA in healthy donors. Whole-study findings and limits: As immune exposure information, only CMV serostatus was available.

Samples came from healthy bone marrow donors. A note on this clone: The antigen is undetermined.

PCR was performed using 60 Vbeta and 13 Jbeta primers. Assay: immunoSEQ multiplex PCR; the TCRdb copy retains only in-frame clones and omits some. The sample yields more than 90,000 clones, around 75% seen once. This TCR derives from a man aged 45-65 years in good health and CMV-seronegative. Sequencing was carried out using PBMCs.

CDR3 coding DNA: TGTGCCAGCAGCCATGACAGCTCAAGAGGACACACTGAAGCTTTCTTT. Protein sequence: CASSHDSSRGHTEAFF. The rearrangement uses TRBV7-9 and TRBJ1-1; perhaps TRBD1 as D (5 bases). V was cut by 5 bases and J by 3 bases, with 19 bases left in between. The CDR3 loop spans 16 amino acids. Germline V gives CDR1 SEHNR, CDR2 FQNEAQ (reference sequence).